These 8 T cell receptor beta chains came from one sample sequenced in a study of tumor-infiltrating lymphocytes in oesophageal squamous cell carcinoma. TCRdb re-called the PCR reads through MiXCR, storing one row per CDR3 protein. The sample holds 20,000 or so distinct CDR3 sequences, approximately 39% seen once. Sequencing was performed on esophageal tumor tissue. All receptors derive from a male donor with esophageal squamous cell carcinoma.

The chain carries TRBV19 and TRBJ2-5; maybe TRBD1 (6 bases). Germline-derived CDR1 and CDR2 are LNHDA and SQIVND (reference sequence). Trimming removed 1 base from V and 3 bases from J, with 18 bases in between. This CDR3 comprises 17 residues. CDR3 sequence (DNA): TGTGCCAGTAGTATAGGGAAGACAGGAGCCCTAAAAGAGACCCAGTACTTC. It is translated as CASSIGKTGALKETQYF. The variable domain in full, with the rest retrieved from reference TRBV19 and TRBJ2-5, is DGGITQSPKYLFRKEGQNVTLSCEQNLNHDAMYWYRQDPGQGLRLIYYSQIVNDFQKGDIAEGYSVSREKKESFPLTVTSAQKNPTAFYLCASSIGKTGALKETQYFGPGTRLLVL.

The rearrangement uses TRBV7-2 and TRBJ2-3; 7 bases fit TRBD2. The J call may not be correct, given that the DNA end is closer to TRBJ2-7. Looked up from germline, CDR1 is SGHTA and CDR2 is FQGNSA. This CDR3 has 16 amino acids. The CDR3 protein is CASSLALGSGSYEQYF. CDR3 DNA sequence: TGTGCCAGCAGCTTAGCGCTTGGTAGCGGGTCCTACGAGCAGTACTTC.

The chain is built from TRBV9 and TRBJ2-5; D is undetermined. Germline CDR1 reads SGDLS; CDR2 reads YYNGEE. V was shortened by 0 bases and J by 5 bases, with 14 bases between the two germline ends. This CDR3 region has 15 residues. CDR3 loop: CASSVGALRRETQYF. CDR3 coding DNA: TGTGCCAGCAGCGTAGGGGCCCTTCGTAGGGAGACCCAGTACTTC.

This clonotype was picked up a small number of times. The rearrangement links TRBV12-3 or TRBV12-4 to TRBJ2-5; TRBD1 matches at 9 bases. The J call may not be correct, given that the DNA end is closer to TRBJ1-2. The CDR3 has 13 amino acids. The CDR3 region is CASSLTGGRAYTF. The CDR3 DNA follows: TGTGCCAGCAGTCTGACAGGGGGTAGAGCCTACACCTTC.

This clonotype is categorized as medium-sized (0.01 to 0.1%). One base away lies a much larger clone, so this may be a sequencing read error. The V call is TRBV7-6, the J call TRBJ2-5; 9 nucleotides match TRBD1. The CDR3 is made up of 13 amino acids. In germline, CDR1 is SGHVS, CDR2 FNYEAQ. The V segment lost 4 bases and the J segment 11 bases; nucleotides outside the gene matches: 8. The chain's CDR3 is CASSWDRESEQYF. CDR3 nucleotides: TGTGCCAGCAGCTGGGACAGGGAAAGTGAGCAGTACTTC.

The gene calls are TRBV7-6 and TRBJ1-1; 8 nucleotides align to TRBD1. V was pared by 0 bases and J by 4 bases, with 7 bases of the junction left unmatched. This CDR3 has 16 amino acids. Germline V CDR1 and CDR2: SGHVS, FNYEAQ. In DNA form, the CDR3 reads TGTGCCAGCAGCTTAGCCGCGACAGGGGCCCTCACTGAAGCTTTCTTT. This sequence encodes CASSLAATGALTEAFF.

This clonotype came up once. V usage is TRBV7-2 and J usage is TRBJ2-1, with TRBD2 matching 11 bases. Germline V gives CDR1 SGHTA, CDR2 FQGNSA. The CDR3 is 16 amino acids. The ends lost 5 bases at V and 4 bases at J; junction bases unmatched: 7. CDR3 coding DNA: TGTGCCAGCAGCCAAGGGACTAGCGGAACGTACAATGAGCAGTTCTTC. As protein: CASSQGTSGTYNEQFF.

The chain carries TRBV6-1 and TRBJ1-1, with D possibly matching TRBD1 (5 bases). This CDR3 has 13 amino acids. The germline gives CDR1 MNHNS, CDR2 SASEGT. Trimming took off 3 bases at V and 11 bases at J, with 16 bases between the two ends. The chain's CDR3 is CASSESGLKGAFF. The CDR3 bases are TGTGCCAGCAGTGAGTCCGGGCTCAAGGGGGCTTTCTTT.